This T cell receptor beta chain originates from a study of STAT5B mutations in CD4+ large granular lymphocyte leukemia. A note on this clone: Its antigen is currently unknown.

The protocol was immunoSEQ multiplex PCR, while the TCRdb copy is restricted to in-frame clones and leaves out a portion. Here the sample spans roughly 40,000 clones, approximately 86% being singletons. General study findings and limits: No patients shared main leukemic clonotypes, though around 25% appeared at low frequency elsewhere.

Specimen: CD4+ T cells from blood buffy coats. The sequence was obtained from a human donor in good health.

In DNA, the CDR3 is TGTGCCAGCAGCTCTCTAGGGCTAGATTCATCGGGCTACGAGCAGTACTTC. It yields the protein CASSSLGLDSSGYEQYF. The chain carries TRBV7-2 and TRBJ2-7; no reliable D call. V lost 4 bases, J lost 3 bases, and 22 bases lay in between. The CDR3 length is 17 residues. Germline V gives CDR1 SGHTA, CDR2 FQGNSA. The full variable domain, in which reference TRBV7-2 and TRBJ2-7 provide the parts outside the CDR3, is GAGVSQSPSNKVTEKGKDVELRCDPISGHTALYWYRQSLGQGLEFLIYFQGNSAPDKSGLPSDRFSAERTGGSVSTLTIQRTQQEDSAVYLCASSSLGLDSSGYEQYFGPGTRLTVT.